This T cell receptor beta chain comes out of a study of blood T cell repertoires in COVID-19. Sequenced by immunoSEQ multiplex PCR; TCRdb stores in-frame clones only, minus some. The sample shows 63,000 or so clones, about 88% of them seen only once. The V gene lost 7 bases and the J gene lost 4 bases, with 11 bases spanning the gap. The CDR3 sequence is 13 residues long. CDR1 and CDR2 from the germline V gene are SEHNR and FQNEAQ (reference sequence). The clonotype comes from a man aged 65-85 years with active COVID-19. The chain recombines TRBV7-9 with TRBJ2-1, with a weak D call TRBD2 (6 bases). Sequenced input: peripheral blood. CDR3 protein: CASTRDSYNEQFF. In DNA form, the CDR3 reads TGTGCCAGCACCCGGGACTCTTACAATGAGCAGTTCTTC.